Below, 5 T cell receptor beta chains from the same sample are listed, as sequenced in a study of T cell changes during pregnancy in multiple sclerosis. Only in-frame clones appear in the TCRdb table, and some are missing; sequencing was by immunoSEQ multiplex PCR. This sample has tens of thousands of clones; more than 85% occur once, and the top ten carry about 3.3%. Material: CD4+ T cells from peripheral blood mononuclear cells, obtained in the first trimester of pregnancy. Receptors were obtained from a female donor in good health, enrolled as a control in a pregnancy study.

The V call is TRBV7-9, the J call TRBJ1-4; no firm D call. The CDR3 extends over 11 amino acids. The V gene lost 4 bases and the J gene lost 7 bases, with 4 bases spanning the gap. Germline-derived CDR1 and CDR2 are SEHNR and FQNEAQ (reference sequence). CDR3 loop: CASSSGEKLFF. CDR3 nucleotides: TGTGCCAGCAGCTCGGGTGAAAAACTGTTTTTT.

This chain connects TRBV7-9 to TRBJ1-5; the D is unclear. From germline, CDR1 is SEHNR and CDR2 FQNEAQ (reference sequence). The V gene lost 6 bases and the J gene lost 1 base, with 4 bases spanning the gap. The CDR3 loop spans 12 amino acids. The CDR3 reads CASSLSNQPQHF. CDR3 DNA: TGTGCCAGCAGTCTGAGCAATCAGCCCCAGCATTTT. Supplemented by reference TRBV7-9 and TRBJ1-5, the full variable domain reads DTGVSQNPRHKITKRGQNVTFRCDPISEHNRLYWYRQTLGQGPEFLTYFQNEAQLEKSRLLSDRFSAERPKGSFSTLEIQRTEQGDSAMYLCASSLSNQPQHFGDGTRLSIL.

The CDR3 DNA sequence: TGCGCCAGCAGTGAGTGTCGGGACAGGGGGAGCTCTGGAAACACCATATATTTT. Its translation: CASSECRDRGSSGNTIYF. This chain joins TRBV10-1 and TRBJ1-3; 11 nucleotides agree with TRBD1. The CDR3 runs 18 residues. Trimming took 1 base from V and 0 from J; bases not matched to a gene: 5. Germline-derived CDR1 and CDR2 are WNHNN and SYGVQD (reference sequence).

The V and J genes are TRBV5-1 and TRBJ2-3; 9 positions match TRBD2. Germline CDR1 is SGHRS and CDR2 is YFSETQ. The CDR3 spans 17 residues. V shed 3 bases and J 3 bases; nucleotides not matched to a gene: 11. CDR3 nucleotide sequence: TGCGCCAGCAGCTCGGGGAGGACTAGCGTTGTGACAGATACGCAGTATTTT. Its protein is CASSSGRTSVVTDTQYF.

The rearrangement uses TRBV19 and TRBJ1-6, with D uncertain. V shed 7 bases and J shed 13 bases, with 17 bases lying between them. This CDR3 spans 13 amino acids. The germline CDR1 and CDR2 sequences are LNHDA and SQIVND (reference sequence). The CDR3 coding sequence is TGTGCCAGTACCATTGGGAGTATCGCTCCCCTCCACTTT. Protein: CASTIGSIAPLHF.